This is a list of T cell receptor beta chains from one sample in a study of a mutant IDH1 vaccine in newly diagnosed glioma. Sequenced by immunoSEQ multiplex PCR; TCRdb stores in-frame clones only, minus some. Among 70,000 or so clones listed, around 88% were seen once. The sequencing here drew on peripheral blood mononuclear cells (PBMCs), taken from a glioma patient treated with radiotherapy, temozolomide or both. These receptors were collected from a young woman with glioma. Some clones in this sample may be carry-over from other donors' samples. Each CDR3 is given with its conserved first and last residue. The D gene is left open where the match is weak. Expanded clones are given a class, and other clones once, few, many or no size at all.

J gene: TRBJ1-1
CDR3 length: 15
D gene: .
V gene: TRBV7-8
clone size: .
CDR3 protein: CASSPGGVANTEAFF
CDR3 DNA: TGTGCCAGCAGCCCAGGTGGGGTGGCGAACACTGAAGCTTTCTTT

J gene: TRBJ2-7
CDR3 length: 14
D gene: .
V gene: TRBV6-5
clone size: .
CDR3 protein: CASSYGYRAYEQYF
CDR3 DNA: TGTGCCAGCAGTTACGGTTACAGGGCCTACGAGCAGTACTTC

J gene: TRBJ1-2
CDR3 length: 12
D gene: .
V gene: TRBV29-1
clone size: .
CDR3 protein: CSGRLPDGGYTF
CDR3 DNA: TGCAGCGGAAGACTTCCGGACGGAGGCTACACCTTC

J gene: TRBJ1-5
CDR3 length: 14
D gene: .
V gene: TRBV7-8
clone size: .
CDR3 protein: CASSLGQMGQPQHF
CDR3 DNA: TGTGCCAGCAGCCTCGGACAGATGGGGCAGCCCCAGCATTTT

J gene: TRBJ1-3
CDR3 length: 16
D gene: .
V gene: TRBV14
clone size: .
CDR3 protein: CASSLRLSSGGNTIYF
CDR3 DNA: TGTGCCAGCAGCCTCCGATTGTCGTCGGGAGGAAACACCATATATTTT

J gene: TRBJ1-6
CDR3 length: 12
D gene: .
V gene: TRBV6-1
clone size: once
CDR3 protein: CASSLGPSPLHF
CDR3 DNA: TGTGCCAGCAGTCTGGGTCCTTCACCCCTCCACTTT

J gene: TRBJ2-3
CDR3 length: 16
D gene: .
V gene: TRBV19
clone size: .
CDR3 protein: CASSLYAGGSTDTQYF
CDR3 DNA: TGTGCCAGTAGCTTGTATGCAGGGGGGAGCACAGATACGCAGTATTTT

J gene: TRBJ2-3
CDR3 length: 16
D gene: TRBD2
V gene: TRBV13
clone size: .
CDR3 protein: CASSSVAGTSTDTQYF
CDR3 DNA: TGTGCCAGCAGCTCCGTAGCGGGTACGAGCACAGATACGCAGTATTTT

J gene: TRBJ2-1
CDR3 length: 15
D gene: .
V gene: TRBV7-3
clone size: few
CDR3 protein: CASSLGAPSSYEQFF
CDR3 DNA: TGTGCCAGCAGCTTAGGGGCCCCATCCTCGTATGAGCAGTTCTTC

J gene: TRBJ1-1
CDR3 length: 17
D gene: .
V gene: TRBV11-2
clone size: .
CDR3 protein: CASSPGVWGRGNTEAFF
CDR3 DNA: TGTGCCAGCAGCCCCGGGGTCTGGGGAAGGGGTAACACTGAAGCTTTCTTT

J gene: TRBJ1-5
CDR3 length: 12
D gene: .
V gene: TRBV2
clone size: .
CDR3 protein: CASRRGNQPQHF
CDR3 DNA: TGTGCCAGCAGGCGGGGCAATCAGCCCCAGCATTTT

J gene: TRBJ2-7
CDR3 length: 11
D gene: .
V gene: TRBV7-2
clone size: .
CDR3 protein: CASSRTYEQYF
CDR3 DNA: TGTGCCAGCAGCCGGACCTACGAGCAGTACTTC